The T cell receptor beta chain described here comes from a study of CDR3 diversity in severe acne. For this clonotype: Because the CDR3's place on the DNA is in doubt, the DNA is left out and the CDR3 is given as listed by TCRdb.

TCRdb analysed the PCR reads with MiXCR anew, one entry per CDR3 protein. The table records about 84,000 distinct CDR3 sequences, under 65% of them present only once. The CDR3 extends over 23 residues, inclusive of both ends. Per the germline V gene, CDR1 is SGHTA and CDR2 is FQGTGA. The receptor's source is a male donor in good health, without acne. The chain couples TRBV7-3 to TRBJ2-2; the table gives TRBD1 as D, unverified against the DNA. The sample was blood. The CDR3 is CASSLWAGAEAFFGQGTTGELFF.